This T cell receptor beta chain appears in the sequencing data of a study of T cell responses to AZD1222 COVID-19 vaccine. Profiled with immunoSEQ multiplex PCR; TCRdb holds only in-frame clones, not every one. The sample has around 170,000 clones; approximately 90% are singletons. CDR3 length equals 13 residues. V was clipped by 5 bases and J by 2 bases, with 7 bases between them. CDR1 and CDR2 from the germline V gene are LNHNV and YYDKDF (reference sequence). This chain joins TRBV15 and TRBJ2-1; TRBD2 is a possible D gene (6 bases). The clonotype originates from an adult in good health. Sequencing was performed on peripheral blood, taken on day 0 of AZD1222 vaccination. For the CDR3, the DNA is TGTGCCACCAGCGCGGGGCCCTACAATGAGCAGTTCTTC. Translating it yields CATSAGPYNEQFF.